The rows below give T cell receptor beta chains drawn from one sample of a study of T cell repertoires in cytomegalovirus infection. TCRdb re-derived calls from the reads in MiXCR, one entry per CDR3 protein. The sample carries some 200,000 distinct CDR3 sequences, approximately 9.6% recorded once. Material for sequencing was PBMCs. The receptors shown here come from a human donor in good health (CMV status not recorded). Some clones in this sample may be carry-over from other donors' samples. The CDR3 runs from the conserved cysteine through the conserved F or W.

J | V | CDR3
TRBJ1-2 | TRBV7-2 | CASSLAGTGYGYTF
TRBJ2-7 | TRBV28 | CASARTYSSGSGGRGSYEQYF
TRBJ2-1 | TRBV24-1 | CATSVRAGASYNEQFF
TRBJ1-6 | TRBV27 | CASSQHRPYNSPLHF
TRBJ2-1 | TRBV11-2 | CASSLLLPTGGYNEQFF
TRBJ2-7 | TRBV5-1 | CASSPRTYSYEQYF
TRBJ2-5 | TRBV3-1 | CASSQIEETQYF
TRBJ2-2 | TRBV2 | CASSDTGQSTGELFF
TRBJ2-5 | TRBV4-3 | CASSQGQGRGETQYF
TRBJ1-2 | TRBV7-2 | CASSLRGGSDGYTF
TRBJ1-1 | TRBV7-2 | CASSTGGVTEAFF
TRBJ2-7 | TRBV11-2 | CASSLRPPVGYEQYF
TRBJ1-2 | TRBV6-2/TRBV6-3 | CASSWAHGYTF
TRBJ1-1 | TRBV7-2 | CASSSGAMNTEAFF
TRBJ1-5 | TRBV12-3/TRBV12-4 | CASSLANQPQHF
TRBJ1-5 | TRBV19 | CASSYDGTSGNQPQHF
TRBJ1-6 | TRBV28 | CASSLPLNDGLNNSPLHF
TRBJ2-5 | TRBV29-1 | CSVTLGQETQYF
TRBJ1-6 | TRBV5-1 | CASSPTGFFNSPLHF
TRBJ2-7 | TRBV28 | CASSLTVFYEQYF
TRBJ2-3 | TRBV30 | CAWSVNSLPSQYF
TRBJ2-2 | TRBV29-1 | CSAGTRNTGELFF
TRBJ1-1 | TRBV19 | CASSDWGQGSRGTEAFF